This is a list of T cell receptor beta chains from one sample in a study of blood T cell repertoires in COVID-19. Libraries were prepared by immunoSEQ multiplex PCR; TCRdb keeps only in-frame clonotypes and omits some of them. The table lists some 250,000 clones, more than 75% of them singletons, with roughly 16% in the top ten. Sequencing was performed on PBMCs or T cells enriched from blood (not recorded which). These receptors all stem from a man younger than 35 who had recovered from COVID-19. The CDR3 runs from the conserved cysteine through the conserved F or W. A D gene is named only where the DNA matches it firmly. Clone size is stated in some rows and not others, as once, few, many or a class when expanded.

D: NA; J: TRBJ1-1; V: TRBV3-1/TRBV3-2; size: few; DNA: TGTGCCAGCTCCCCGTCGGTTCGGGGGACTGAAGCTTTCTTT; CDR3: CASSPSVRGTEAFF
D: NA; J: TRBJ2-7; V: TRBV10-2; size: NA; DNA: TGCGCCAGCGGGGGGGGACACTCCTACGAGCAGTACTTC; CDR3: CASGGGHSYEQYF
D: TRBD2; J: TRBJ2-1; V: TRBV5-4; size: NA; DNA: TGTGCCAGCAGCTTGAGGACTAGCGGGGATGAGCAGTTCTTC; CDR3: CASSLRTSGDEQFF
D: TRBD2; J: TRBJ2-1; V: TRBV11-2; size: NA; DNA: TGTGCCAGCAGCTCAGATACTAGCGGGGGGTACAATGAGCAGTTCTTC; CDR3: CASSSDTSGGYNEQFF
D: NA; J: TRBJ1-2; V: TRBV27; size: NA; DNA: TGTGCCAGCAGTTTATTTGCCGGGCAGGGCGATGGCTACACCTTC; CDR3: CASSLFAGQGDGYTF
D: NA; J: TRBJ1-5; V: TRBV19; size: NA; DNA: TGTGCCAGTAGTGCGCCGGATCAGCCCCAGCATTTT; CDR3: CASSAPDQPQHF
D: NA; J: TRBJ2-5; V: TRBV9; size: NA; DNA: TGTGCCAGCAGCGTAGGTCCGGGAGAGCAAGAGACCCAGTACTTC; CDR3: CASSVGPGEQETQYF
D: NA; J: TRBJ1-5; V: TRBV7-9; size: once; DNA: TGTGCCAGCAGCTCCGCCGTCCGGGGTCAGCCCCAGCATTTT; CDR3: CASSSAVRGQPQHF
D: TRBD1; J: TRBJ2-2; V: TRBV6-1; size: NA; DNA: TGTGCCAGCAGTGAAACAGGGGTCGGGGAGCTGTTTTTT; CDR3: CASSETGVGELFF
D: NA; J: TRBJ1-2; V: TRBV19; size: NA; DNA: TGTGCCAGTAGTCCGGGGGAGGGCTATGGCTACACCTTC; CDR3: CASSPGEGYGYTF
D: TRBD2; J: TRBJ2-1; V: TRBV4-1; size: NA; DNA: TGCGCCAGCAGCCAATCGGGAGCTAGCGGGAGGATGAATGAGCAGTTCTTC; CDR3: CASSQSGASGRMNEQFF
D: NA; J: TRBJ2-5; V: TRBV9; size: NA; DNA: TGTGCCAGCAGCGTCGACTCGTACCAAGAGACCCAGTACTTC; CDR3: CASSVDSYQETQYF
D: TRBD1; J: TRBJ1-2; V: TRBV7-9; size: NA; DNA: TGTGCCAGCAGCTTCTGGGACAGAACTAACTATGGCTACACCTTC; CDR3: CASSFWDRTNYGYTF
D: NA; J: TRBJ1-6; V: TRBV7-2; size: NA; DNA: TGTGCCAGCAGCTTAGCATTGCGGGGGGGGACACTTAATTCACCCCTCCACTTT; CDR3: CASSLALRGGTLNSPLHF
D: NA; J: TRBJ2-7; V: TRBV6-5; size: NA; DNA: TGTGCCAGCAGTTACGTTCCACTGGGGCCTTACGAGCAGTACTTC; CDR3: CASSYVPLGPYEQYF
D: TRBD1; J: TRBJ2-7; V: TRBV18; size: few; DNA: TGTGCCAGCTCACCGCCCCCAGGGGGCTACGAGCAGTACTTC; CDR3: CASSPPPGGYEQYF
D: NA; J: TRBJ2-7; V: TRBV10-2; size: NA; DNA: TGCGCCAGCAGTGATGCGGGCGGGGGCCGCTCCTACGAGCAGTACTTC; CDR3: CASSDAGGGRSYEQYF
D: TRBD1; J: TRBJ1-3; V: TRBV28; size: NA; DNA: TGTGCCAGCAGTAGGCCGGGACAGATCTCTGGAAACACCATATATTTT; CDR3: CASSRPGQISGNTIYF
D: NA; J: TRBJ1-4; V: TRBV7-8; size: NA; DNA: TGTGCCAGCAGCCAACGGAGGACGGCTGGGAGAACTAATGAAAAACTGTTTTTT; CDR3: CASSQRRTAGRTNEKLFF
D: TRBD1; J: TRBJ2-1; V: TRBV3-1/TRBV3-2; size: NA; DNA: TGTGCCAGCAGCCCCGAGACAGGGTCCTACAATGAGCAGTTCTTC; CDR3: CASSPETGSYNEQFF
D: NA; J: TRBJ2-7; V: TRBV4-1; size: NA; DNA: TGCGCCAGCAGCCGGGGGCCCGGGCAGACCTCCTACGAGCAGTACTTC; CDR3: CASSRGPGQTSYEQYF
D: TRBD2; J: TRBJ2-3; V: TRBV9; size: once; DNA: TGTGCCAGCAGCCCTACCCGGGGGGAGGCGCCAGATACGCAGTATTTT; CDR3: CASSPTRGEAPDTQYF
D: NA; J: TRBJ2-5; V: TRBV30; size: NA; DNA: TGTGCCTGGACGAGGAGGGGTCAAGAGACCCAGTACTTC; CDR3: CAWTRRGQETQYF
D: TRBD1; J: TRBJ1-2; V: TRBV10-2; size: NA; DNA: TGCGCCAGCAGCTTGGACAGGGGCGTTGGAATAGACTACACCTTC; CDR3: CASSLDRGVGIDYTF
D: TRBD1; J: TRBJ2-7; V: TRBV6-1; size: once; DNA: TGTGCCAGCAGTGAGGTCGGGACAGGGGGGACCTACGAGCAGTACTTC; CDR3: CASSEVGTGGTYEQYF
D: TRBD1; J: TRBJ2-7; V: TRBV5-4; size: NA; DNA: TGTGCCAGCAGCAGGGGGCTAGACTACGAGCAGTACTTC; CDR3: CASSRGLDYEQYF